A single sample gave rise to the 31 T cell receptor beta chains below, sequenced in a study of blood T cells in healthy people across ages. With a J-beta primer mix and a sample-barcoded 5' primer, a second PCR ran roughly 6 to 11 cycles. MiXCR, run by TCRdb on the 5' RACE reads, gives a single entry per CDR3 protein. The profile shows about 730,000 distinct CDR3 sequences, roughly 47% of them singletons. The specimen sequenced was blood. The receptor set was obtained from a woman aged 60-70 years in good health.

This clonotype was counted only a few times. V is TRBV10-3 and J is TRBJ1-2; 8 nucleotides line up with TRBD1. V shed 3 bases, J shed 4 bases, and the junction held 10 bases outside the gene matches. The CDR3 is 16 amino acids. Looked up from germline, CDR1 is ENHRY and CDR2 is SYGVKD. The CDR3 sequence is CAISDSGQVPAYGYTF. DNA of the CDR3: TGTGCCATCAGTGACTCGGGACAGGTTCCAGCCTATGGCTACACCTTC.

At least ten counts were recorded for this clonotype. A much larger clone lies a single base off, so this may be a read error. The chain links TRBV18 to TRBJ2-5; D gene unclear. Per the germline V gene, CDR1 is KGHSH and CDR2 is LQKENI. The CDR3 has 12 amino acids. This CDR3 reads CASAPTQETQYF. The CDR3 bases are TGTGCCAGCGCACCGACCCAAGAGACCCAGTACTTC.

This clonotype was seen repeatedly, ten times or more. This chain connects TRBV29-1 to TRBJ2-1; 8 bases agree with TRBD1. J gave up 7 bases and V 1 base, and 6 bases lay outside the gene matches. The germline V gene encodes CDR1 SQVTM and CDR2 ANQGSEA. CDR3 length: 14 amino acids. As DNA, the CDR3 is TGCAGCGTTGAAGTCCAGGGGGCGCCTAATGAGCAGTTCTTC. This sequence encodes CSVEVQGAPNEQFF.

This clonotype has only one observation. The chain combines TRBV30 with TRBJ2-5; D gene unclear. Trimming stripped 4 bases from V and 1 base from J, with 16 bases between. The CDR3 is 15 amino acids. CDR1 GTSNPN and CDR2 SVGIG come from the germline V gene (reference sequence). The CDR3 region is CAWTPHTASQETQYF. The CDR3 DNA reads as TGTGCCTGGACTCCCCATACGGCTAGCCAAGAGACCCAGTACTTC.

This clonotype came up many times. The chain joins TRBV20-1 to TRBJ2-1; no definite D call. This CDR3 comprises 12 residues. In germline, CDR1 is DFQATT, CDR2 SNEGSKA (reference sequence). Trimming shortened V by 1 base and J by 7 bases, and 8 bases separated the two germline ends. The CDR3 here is CSARVRGNEQFF. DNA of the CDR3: TGCAGTGCTAGAGTACGTGGGAATGAGCAGTTCTTC.

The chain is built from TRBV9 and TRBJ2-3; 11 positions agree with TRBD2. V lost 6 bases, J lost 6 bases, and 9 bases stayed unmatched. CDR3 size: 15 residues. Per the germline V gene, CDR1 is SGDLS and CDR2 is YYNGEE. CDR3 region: CASTSGGIAKDTQYF. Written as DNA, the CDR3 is TGTGCCAGCACTAGCGGGGGGATTGCCAAGGATACGCAGTATTTT.

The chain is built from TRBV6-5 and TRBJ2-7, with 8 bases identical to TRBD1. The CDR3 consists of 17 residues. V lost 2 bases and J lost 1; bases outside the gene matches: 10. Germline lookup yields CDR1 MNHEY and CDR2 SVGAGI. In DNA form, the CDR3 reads TGTGCCAGCAGTTACCGGGACAGGTTCATAGGGTCCTACGAGCAGTACTTC. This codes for CASSYRDRFIGSYEQYF.

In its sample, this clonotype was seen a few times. CDR3 in DNA: TGTGCCAGCACTACCACCTACGGTCCTTTCCGTGGCTACACCTTC. Translated: CASTTTYGPFRGYTF. V is TRBV27 and J is TRBJ1-2; no definite D call. The CDR3 is made up of 15 amino acids. The germline V gene encodes CDR1 MNHEY and CDR2 SMNVEV (reference sequence). V was shortened by 7 bases and J by 7 bases, with 22 bases between the two germline ends.

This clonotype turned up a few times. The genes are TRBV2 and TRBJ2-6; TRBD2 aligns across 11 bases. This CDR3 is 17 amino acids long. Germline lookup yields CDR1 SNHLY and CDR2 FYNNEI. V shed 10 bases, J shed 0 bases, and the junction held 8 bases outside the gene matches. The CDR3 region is CATFSGGAPSGANVLTF. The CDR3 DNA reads TGTGCCACCTTTAGCGGGGGGGCACCCTCTGGGGCCAACGTCCTGACTTTC.

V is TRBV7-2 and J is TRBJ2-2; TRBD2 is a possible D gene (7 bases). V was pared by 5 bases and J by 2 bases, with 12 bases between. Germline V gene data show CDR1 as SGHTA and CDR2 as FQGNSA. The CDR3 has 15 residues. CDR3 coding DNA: TGTGCCAGCAGCCCCGGGGGGCACAACACCGGGGAGCTGTTTTTT. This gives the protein CASSPGGHNTGELFF. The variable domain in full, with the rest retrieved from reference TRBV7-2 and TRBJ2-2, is GAGVSQSPSNKVTEKGKDVELRCDPISGHTALYWYRQSLGQGLEFLIYFQGNSAPDKSGLPSDRFSAERTGGSVSTLTIQRTQQEDSAVYLCASSPGGHNTGELFFGEGSRLTVL.

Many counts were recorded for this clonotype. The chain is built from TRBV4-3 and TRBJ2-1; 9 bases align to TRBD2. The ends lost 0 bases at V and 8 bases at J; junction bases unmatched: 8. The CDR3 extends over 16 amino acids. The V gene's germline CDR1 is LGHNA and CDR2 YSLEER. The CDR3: CASSQDGGRADDEQFF. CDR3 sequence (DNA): TGCGCCAGCAGCCAAGACGGCGGGAGGGCTGACGATGAGCAGTTCTTC.

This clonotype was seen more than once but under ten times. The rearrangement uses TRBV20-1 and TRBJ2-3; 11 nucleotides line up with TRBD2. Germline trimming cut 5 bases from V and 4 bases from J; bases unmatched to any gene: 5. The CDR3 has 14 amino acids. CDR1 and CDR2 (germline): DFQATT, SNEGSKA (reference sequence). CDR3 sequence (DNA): TGCAGTGCTCTGACTAGCGGGGTGGCAGATACGCAGTATTTT. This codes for CSALTSGVADTQYF.

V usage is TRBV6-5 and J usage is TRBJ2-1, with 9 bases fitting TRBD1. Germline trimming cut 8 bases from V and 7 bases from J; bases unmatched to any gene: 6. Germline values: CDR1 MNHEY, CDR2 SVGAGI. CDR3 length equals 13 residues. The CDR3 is CASRGTGNNEQFF. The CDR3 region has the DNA TGTGCCAGCCGCGGGACAGGGAATAATGAGCAGTTCTTC.

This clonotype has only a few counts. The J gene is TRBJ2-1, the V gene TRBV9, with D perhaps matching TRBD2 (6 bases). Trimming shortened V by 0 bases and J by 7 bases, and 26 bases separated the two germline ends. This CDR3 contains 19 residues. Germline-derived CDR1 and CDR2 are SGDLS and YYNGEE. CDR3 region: CASSVDSQRGALALNEQFF. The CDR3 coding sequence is TGTGCCAGCAGCGTAGACTCACAACGAGGGGCGCTAGCGCTGAATGAGCAGTTCTTC.

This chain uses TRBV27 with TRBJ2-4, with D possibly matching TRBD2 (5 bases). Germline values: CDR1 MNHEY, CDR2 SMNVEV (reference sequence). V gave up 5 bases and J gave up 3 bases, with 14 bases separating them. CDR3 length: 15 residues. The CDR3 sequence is CASSPIGGDKNIQYF. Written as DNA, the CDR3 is TGTGCCAGCAGTCCCATTGGAGGAGACAAAAACATTCAGTACTTC.

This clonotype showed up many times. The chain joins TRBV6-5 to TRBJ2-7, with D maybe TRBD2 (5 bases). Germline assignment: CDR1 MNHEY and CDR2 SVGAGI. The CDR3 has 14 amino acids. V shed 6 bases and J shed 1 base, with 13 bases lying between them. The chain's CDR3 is CASRRAANSYEQYF. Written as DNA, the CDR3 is TGTGCCAGCAGGCGGGCCGCTAATTCCTACGAGCAGTACTTC.

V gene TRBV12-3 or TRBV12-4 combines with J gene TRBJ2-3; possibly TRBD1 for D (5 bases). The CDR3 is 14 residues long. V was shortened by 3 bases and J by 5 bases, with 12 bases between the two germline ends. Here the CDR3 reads CASSFGQGIDTQYF. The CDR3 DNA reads TGTGCCAGCAGTTTCGGGCAGGGAATAGATACGCAGTATTTT.

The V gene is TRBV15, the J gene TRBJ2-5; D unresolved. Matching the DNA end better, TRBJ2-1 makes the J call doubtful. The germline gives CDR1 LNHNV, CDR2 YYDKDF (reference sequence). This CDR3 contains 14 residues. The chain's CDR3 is CATSRDGPQETQFF. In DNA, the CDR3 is TGTGCCACCAGCAGAGATGGACCACAAGAGACCCAGTTCTTC.

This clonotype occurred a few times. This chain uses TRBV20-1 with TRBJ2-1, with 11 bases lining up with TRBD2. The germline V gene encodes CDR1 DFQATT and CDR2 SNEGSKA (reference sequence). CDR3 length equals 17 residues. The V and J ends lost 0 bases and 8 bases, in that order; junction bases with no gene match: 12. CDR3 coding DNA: TGCAGTGCTAGAGATCCGCTAGCGGGGGGCCCGATGGATGAGCAGTTCTTC. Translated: CSARDPLAGGPMDEQFF.

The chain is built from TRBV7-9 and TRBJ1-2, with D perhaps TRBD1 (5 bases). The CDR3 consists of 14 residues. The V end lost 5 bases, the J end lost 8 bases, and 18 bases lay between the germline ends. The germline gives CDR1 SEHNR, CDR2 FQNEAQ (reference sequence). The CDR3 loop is CASSAGTLVGGYTF. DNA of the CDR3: TGTGCCAGCAGCGCCGGGACCCTAGTTGGAGGCTACACCTTC.

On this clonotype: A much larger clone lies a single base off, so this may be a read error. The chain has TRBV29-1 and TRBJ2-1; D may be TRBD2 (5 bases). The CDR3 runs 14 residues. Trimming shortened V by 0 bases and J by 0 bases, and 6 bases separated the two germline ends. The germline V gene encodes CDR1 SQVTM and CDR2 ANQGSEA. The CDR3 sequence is CSVEEGSSYNEQFF. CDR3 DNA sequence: TGCAGCGTTGAAGAGGGGAGCTCCTACAATGAGCAGTTCTTC.

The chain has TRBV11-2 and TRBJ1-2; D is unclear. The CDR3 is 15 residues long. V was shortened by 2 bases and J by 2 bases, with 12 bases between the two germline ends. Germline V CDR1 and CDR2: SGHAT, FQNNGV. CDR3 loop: CASSLSPGGNYGYTF. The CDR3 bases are TGTGCCAGCAGCTTAAGTCCAGGAGGAAACTATGGCTACACCTTC.

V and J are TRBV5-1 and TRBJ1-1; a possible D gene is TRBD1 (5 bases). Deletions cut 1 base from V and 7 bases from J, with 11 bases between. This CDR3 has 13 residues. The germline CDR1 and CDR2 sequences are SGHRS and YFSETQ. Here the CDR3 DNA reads TGCGCCAGCAGCTTGACAGGCCCAAATGAAGCTTTCTTT. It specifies CASSLTGPNEAFF.

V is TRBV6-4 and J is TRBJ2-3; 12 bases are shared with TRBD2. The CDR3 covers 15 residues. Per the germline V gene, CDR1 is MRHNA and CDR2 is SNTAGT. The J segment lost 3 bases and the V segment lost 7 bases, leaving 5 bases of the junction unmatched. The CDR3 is CASKTSGGGTDTQYF. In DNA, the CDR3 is TGTGCCAGCAAGACTAGCGGGGGAGGAACAGATACGCAGTATTTT.

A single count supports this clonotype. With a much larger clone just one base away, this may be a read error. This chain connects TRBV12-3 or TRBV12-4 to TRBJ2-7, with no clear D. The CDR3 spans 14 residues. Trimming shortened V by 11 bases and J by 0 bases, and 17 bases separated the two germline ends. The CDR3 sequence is CACNDRGTSYEQYF. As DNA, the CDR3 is TGTGCCTGCAACGATAGAGGTACCTCCTACGAGCAGTACTTC.

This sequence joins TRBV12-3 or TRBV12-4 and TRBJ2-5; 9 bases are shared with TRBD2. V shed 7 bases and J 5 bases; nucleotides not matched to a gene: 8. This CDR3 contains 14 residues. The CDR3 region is CASNMGRGGETQYF. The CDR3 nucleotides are TGTGCCAGCAATATGGGGCGGGGGGGGGAGACCCAGTACTTC.

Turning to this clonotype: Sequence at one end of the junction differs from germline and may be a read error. The CDR3 DNA follows: TGCGCCAGCAGCCAAGTTAGGCCAGCCTCTAGGGCCAACGTCCTGACTTTC. This translates into CASSQVRPASRANVLTF. The rearrangement uses TRBV4-1 and TRBJ2-6; D gene ambiguous. CDR1 and CDR2 (germline): MGHRA, YSYEKL. This CDR3 is built from 17 residues.

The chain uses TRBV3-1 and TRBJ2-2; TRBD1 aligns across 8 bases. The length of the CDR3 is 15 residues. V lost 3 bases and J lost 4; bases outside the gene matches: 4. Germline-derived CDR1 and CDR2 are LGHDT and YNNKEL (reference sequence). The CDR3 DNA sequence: TGTGCCAGCAGCCATAATACAGGGGGCACCGGGGAGCTGTTTTTT. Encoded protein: CASSHNTGGTGELFF.

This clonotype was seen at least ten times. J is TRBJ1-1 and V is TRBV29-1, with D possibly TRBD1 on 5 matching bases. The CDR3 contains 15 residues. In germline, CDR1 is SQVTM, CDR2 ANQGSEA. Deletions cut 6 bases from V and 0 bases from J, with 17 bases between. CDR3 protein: CSVGTAPGMNTEAFF. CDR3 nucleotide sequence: TGCAGCGTAGGGACTGCCCCCGGGATGAACACTGAAGCTTTCTTT.

The CDR3 nucleotides read TGCAGTGCTCCTCCCATGAAGTACGAGCAGTACTTC. Amino acids: CSAPPMKYEQYF. The chain carries TRBV20-1 and TRBJ2-4; D is undetermined. The assigned J gene may be wrong: the sequence end matches TRBJ2-7 better. The CDR3 covers 12 residues. Per the germline V gene, CDR1 is DFQATT and CDR2 is SNEGSKA (reference sequence).

The CDR3 DNA follows: TGTGCCAGCAGCCAAGTCTTCGGACTAGTGTCCTACGAGCAGTTCTTC. Residues: CASSQVFGLVSYEQFF. This chain joins TRBV3-1 and TRBJ2-1; the match to TRBD2 covers 7 bases. The germline V gene encodes CDR1 LGHDT and CDR2 YNNKEL (reference sequence). V lost 1 base, J lost 10 bases, and 13 bases stayed unmatched. This CDR3 is built from 16 residues.